Presented here are 2 T cell receptor beta chains from one specimen sequenced in a study of T-cell reconstitution after alpha-beta-depleted transplantation in children. Library preparation (for TCRbeta) was performed with unique molecular identifiers. MiXCR, applied by TCRdb to the PCR reads, yields one record per CDR3 protein. The sample comprises a few hundred thousand distinct CDR3 sequences, over 25% of which are singletons, and 36% rests with the top ten. Sequences were derived from PBMCs, sampled before TCRalphabeta/CD19-depleted stem cell transplant. These receptors all come from a boy under two years old with Wiskott-Aldrich syndrome, due to receive a stem cell transplant.

CDR3 residues: CASHQPISNQPQHF. The DNA of the CDR3 is TGTGCCAGTCACCAGCCTATTAGCAATCAGCCCCAGCATTTT. V and J are TRBV19 and TRBJ1-5; D is unresolved. The length of the CDR3 is 14 residues. V lost 8 bases, J lost 0 bases, and 11 bases lay in between. Germline CDR1 is LNHDA and CDR2 is SQIVND (reference sequence).

The J gene is TRBJ2-1, the V gene TRBV5-1, with 10 bases lining up with TRBD2. CDR1 SGHRS and CDR2 YFSETQ come from the germline V gene. CDR3 size: 15 residues. V dropped 6 bases and J dropped 8; count of bases not matched to a gene: 11. The CDR3 DNA reads TGCGCCAGCAACGGAAAACTAGCGGGAAGGTATGAGCAGTTCTTC. Protein product: CASNGKLAGRYEQFF.